Sequencing of this TCR beta chain was carried out in a study of CD8 T cells in Susac syndrome. An input of roughly 0.5 to 1 ug of RNA was subjected to reverse transcription using random hexamers. immunoSEQ multiplex PCR amplified TCR beta CDR3 across 54 Vbeta, 13 Jbeta. TCRdb passed the immunoSEQ multiplex PCR reads through MiXCR, listing each CDR3 protein once. In the table there are about 300,000 distinct CDR3 sequences, around 91% of which are singletons. The multiple sclerosis controls consisted of treatment-naive patients with relapsing-remitting disease, either stable or active. In contrast to the negatively isolated CD8+ and CD4+ T cells, TEMRA cells were FACS-enriched. V lost 2 bases, J lost 5 bases, and 12 bases lay in between. Germline loops: CDR1 SNHLY, CDR2 FYNNEI. There are 14 residues in the CDR3.

The sequence came from a human donor with multiple sclerosis. This rearrangement joins TRBV2 to TRBJ1-2, with D perhaps matching TRBD1 (5 bases). The sample consisted of CD8+ T cells from PBMCs. The chain's CDR3 is CASSEQDGAYGYTF. The CDR3 nucleotides read TGTGCCAGCAGTGAACAGGACGGGGCTTATGGCTACACCTTC.